Presented here are 6 T cell receptor beta chains from one specimen sequenced in a study of T cells in Graves' hyperthyroidism and ophthalmopathy. There were TCR beta CDR3 regions amplified from RNA transcripts. First-round RT-PCR targeting the TCR CDR3 was performed with the HTBI primer set. TCRdb passed the multiplex PCR reads through MiXCR, listing each CDR3 protein once. The table lists 370,000 or so distinct CDR3 sequences, around a sixth of them singletons. Specimen: blood. Receptors originate from a young woman with Graves' hyperthyroidism that later progressed to Graves' ophthalmopathy.

This clonotype appeared many times. V gene TRBV5-1 combines with J gene TRBJ1-1, with 7 bases identical to TRBD1. The CDR3 covers 14 residues. The ends lost 3 bases at V and 3 bases at J; junction bases unmatched: 5. The germline CDR1 and CDR2 sequences are SGHRS and YFSETQ. Here the CDR3 reads CASSWRGLDTEAFF. DNA of the CDR3: TGCGCCAGCAGCTGGAGGGGGCTAGACACTGAAGCTTTCTTT.

The chain combines TRBV6-2 or TRBV6-3 with TRBJ1-1; TRBD1 agrees at 9 bases. Germline V gene sequence: CDR1 MNHEY, CDR2 SVGEGT. The trim removed 6 bases at V and 11 bases at J, leaving 7 bases unmatched. The CDR3 has 12 residues. CDR3 loop: CASSLGTGRAFF. The DNA of the CDR3 is TGTGCCAGCAGCCTAGGGACAGGGCGGGCTTTCTTT.

This clonotype was observed at least ten times. The chain employs TRBV20-1 and TRBJ2-7; unclear D gene. CDR1 DFQATT and CDR2 SNEGSKA come from the germline V gene (reference sequence). The CDR3 has 11 residues. Deletions cut 2 bases from V and 7 bases from J, with 9 bases between. This CDR3 is CSARREGEQYF. In DNA form, the CDR3 reads TGCAGTGCTAGAAGAGAAGGGGAGCAGTACTTC.

This clonotype was recorded at least ten times. The chain couples TRBV6-6 to TRBJ1-5; the match to TRBD1 covers 7 bases. CDR1 and CDR2 (germline): MNHNY, SVGAGI (reference sequence). The V and J ends lost 0 bases and 5 bases, in that order; junction bases with no gene match: 7. The CDR3 runs to 16 residues. CDR3 sequence: CASSYSNQGVDQPQHF. The CDR3 region has the DNA TGTGCCAGCAGTTACTCGAACCAGGGGGTAGATCAGCCCCAGCATTTT.

This clonotype was detected ten times or more. The rearrangement uses TRBV7-2 and TRBJ2-1; D could derive from TRBD1 or TRBD2 (5 bases each). V was pared by 1 base and J by 11 bases, with 9 bases between. Germline V gives CDR1 SGHTA, CDR2 FQGNSA. The CDR3 is 12 residues long. CDR3 nucleotide sequence: TGTGCCAGCAGCTTAGAGCGGACAAAGCAGTTCTTC. This sequence encodes CASSLERTKQFF. The full variable domain, rest sourced from reference TRBV7-2 and TRBJ2-1, is GAGVSQSPSNKVTEKGKDVELRCDPISGHTALYWYRQSLGQGLEFLIYFQGNSAPDKSGLPSDRFSAERTGGSVSTLTIQRTQQEDSAVYLCASSLERTKQFFGPGTRLTVL.

This clonotype was found many times. The chain carries TRBV3-1 and TRBJ2-2; the match to TRBD2 covers 10 bases. Per germline, CDR1 LGHDT and CDR2 YNNKEL (reference sequence). The J segment lost 7 bases and the V segment lost 0 bases, leaving 8 bases of the junction unmatched. The CDR3 has 17 amino acids. CDR3 DNA sequence: TGTGCCAGCAGCCAAGATATAGCGGGAGGCCCCGGCGGGGAGCTGTTTTTT. This sequence encodes CASSQDIAGGPGGELFF.